The 5 T cell receptor beta chains below all came from one sample that was sequenced in a study of shared clonotypes between healthy human individuals. This table comes from immunoSEQ multiplex PCR, and its TCRdb copy is limited to in-frame clones, with some not included. The data contain 1.5 million to 1.9 million clones, approximately 98% of them singletons. Material for sequencing was naive CD4+ T cells sorted from blood. This sample's subset: CD45RA+ positively selected. The origin of the receptors is a young man in good health.

The CDR3 DNA reads as TGTGCCAGCAGTTTATCGATCGGGGAAACCTACGAGCAGTACTTC. Translating it yields CASSLSIGETYEQYF. This chain links TRBV27 with TRBJ2-7, with a possible D match to TRBD2 (5 bases). There are 15 residues in the CDR3. Trimming shortened V by 0 bases and J by 2 bases, and 11 bases separated the two germline ends. Germline CDR1 reads MNHEY; CDR2 reads SMNVEV (reference sequence).

The chain combines TRBV5-1 with TRBJ2-3, with D possibly being TRBD2 (6 bases). The CDR3 runs to 18 residues. The germline V and J ends were trimmed by 0 bases and 4 bases, with 21 bases remaining between them. CDR1 is SGHRS, CDR2 YFSETQ, per germline. The DNA for the CDR3 is TGCGCCAGCAGCTTGGAGTACGGTCCCGGGCGGAGGGCAGATACGCAGTATTTT. It specifies CASSLEYGPGRRADTQYF.

The chain is built from TRBV5-4 and TRBJ2-2; no clear D gene. The CDR3 length is 11 residues. Germline V CDR1 and CDR2: SGHNT, YYREEE (reference sequence). Trimming took off 3 bases at V and 6 bases at J, with 3 bases between the two ends. The DNA of the CDR3 is TGTGCCAGCAGCTCGCCCGGGGAGCTGTTTTTT. This encodes CASSSPGELFF.

The rearrangement links TRBV6-5 to TRBJ2-5, with TRBD2 matching 13 bases. The length of the CDR3 is 15 residues. J was trimmed by 5 bases and V by 5 bases; bases with no gene match: 5. Germline V CDR1 and CDR2: MNHEY, SVGAGI. The CDR3 coding sequence is TGTGCCAGCAGTAGGACTAGCGGGAGTCATGAGACCCAGTACTTC. Protein product: CASSRTSGSHETQYF.

V gene TRBV6-5 combines with J gene TRBJ2-3; the D gene could be TRBD1 or TRBD2 (5 bases each). Trimming shortened V by 6 bases and J by 0 bases, and 13 bases separated the two germline ends. Germline V CDR1 and CDR2: MNHEY, SVGAGI. The CDR3 loop spans 15 amino acids. CDR3 bases: TGTGCCAGCAGATCGAGGGGATTTAGCACAGATACGCAGTATTTT. It encodes CASRSRGFSTDTQYF.